This TCR beta chain comes out of a study of neoadjuvant anti-PD-1 for oral cavity cancer. About the research overall: Patients without progression got a fourth dose around day 43. General study findings and limits: Pretreatment Treg/Th17 ratio correlated inversely with post-treatment tumor clonality. Each response group had just a few patients in TCR analyses.

Most PBMC samples had roughly 0.45 ug input DNA in six replicates. The repertoire was sequenced with immunoSEQ multiplex PCR; TCRdb's copy has only in-frame clones and lacks some. The table shows around 81,000 clones, with roughly 80% occurring only once. Turning to this clone: The antigen is undetermined.

The clonotype comes from a person aged 35-80 years with oral cavity squamous cell carcinoma. The starting material was PBMCs, obtained before nivolumab (anti-PD-1) treatment.

The CDR3 sequence: CASSSRVTQYF. Here the CDR3 DNA reads TGTGCCAGCAGCTCGCGAGTGACCCAGTACTTC. The chain has TRBV7-9 and TRBJ2-5, with D uncertain. Germline V gives CDR1 SEHNR, CDR2 FQNEAQ (reference sequence). V shed 4 bases and J shed 7 bases, with 7 bases lying between them. There are 11 residues in the CDR3.